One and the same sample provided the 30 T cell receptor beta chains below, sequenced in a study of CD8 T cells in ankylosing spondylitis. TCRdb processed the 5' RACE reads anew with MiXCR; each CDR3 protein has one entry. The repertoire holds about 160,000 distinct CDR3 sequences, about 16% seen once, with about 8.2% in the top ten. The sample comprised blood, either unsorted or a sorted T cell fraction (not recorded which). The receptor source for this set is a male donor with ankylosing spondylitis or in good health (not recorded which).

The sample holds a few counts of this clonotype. The CDR3 protein is CSARGPLRTGVGRPQHF. The CDR3 region has the DNA TGCAGTGCTCGAGGCCCGCTTCGGACAGGGGTTGGGAGGCCCCAGCATTTT. This sequence joins TRBV20-1 and TRBJ1-5, with 9 nucleotides matching TRBD1. With V trimmed by 5 bases and J by 9 bases, 20 bases remained unmatched. The CDR3 loop spans 17 amino acids. Germline CDR1 and CDR2: DFQATT and SNEGSKA (reference sequence).

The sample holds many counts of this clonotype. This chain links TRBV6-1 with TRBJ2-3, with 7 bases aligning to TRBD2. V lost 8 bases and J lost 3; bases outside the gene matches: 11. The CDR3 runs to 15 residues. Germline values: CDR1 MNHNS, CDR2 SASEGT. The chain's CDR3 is CASSLVGGLTDTQYF. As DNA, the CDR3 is TGTGCCAGCTCTCTCGTGGGGGGGTTAACAGATACGCAGTATTTT.

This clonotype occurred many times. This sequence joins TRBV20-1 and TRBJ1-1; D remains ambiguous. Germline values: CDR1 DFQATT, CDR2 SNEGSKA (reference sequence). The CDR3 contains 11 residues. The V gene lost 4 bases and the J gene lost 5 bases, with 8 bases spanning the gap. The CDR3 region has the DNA TGCAGTGCTAACAGAGGAACTGAAGCTTTCTTT. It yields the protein CSANRGTEAFF.

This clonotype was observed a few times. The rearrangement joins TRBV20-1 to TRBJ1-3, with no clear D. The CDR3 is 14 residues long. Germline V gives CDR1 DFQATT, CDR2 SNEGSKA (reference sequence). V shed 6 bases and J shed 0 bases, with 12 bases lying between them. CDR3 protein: CSARPSYSGNTIYF. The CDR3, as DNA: TGCAGTGCCCGCCCATCTTACTCTGGAAACACCATATATTTT.

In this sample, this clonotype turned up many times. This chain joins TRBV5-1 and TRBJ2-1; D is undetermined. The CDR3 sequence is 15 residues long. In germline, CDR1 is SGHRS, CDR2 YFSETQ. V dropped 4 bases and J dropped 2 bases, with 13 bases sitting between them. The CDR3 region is CASSAARSPYNEQFF. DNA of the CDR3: TGCGCCAGCAGCGCGGCCAGGTCTCCCTACAATGAGCAGTTCTTC.

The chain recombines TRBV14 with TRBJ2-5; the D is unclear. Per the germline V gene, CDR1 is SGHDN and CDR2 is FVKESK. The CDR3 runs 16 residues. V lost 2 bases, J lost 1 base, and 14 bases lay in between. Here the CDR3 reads CASSQPRRLAQETQYF. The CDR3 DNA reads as TGTGCCAGCAGCCAACCCCGTCGACTGGCCCAAGAGACCCAGTACTTC.

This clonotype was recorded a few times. CDR3 in amino acids: CASSTLQGLVNYGYTF. In nucleotides, the CDR3 is TGTGCCAGCAGCACCTTACAGGGACTGGTCAACTATGGCTACACCTTC. This chain connects TRBV13 to TRBJ1-2; TRBD1 is a possible D gene (6 bases). This CDR3 contains 16 residues. V was shortened by 5 bases and J by 2 bases, with 18 bases between the two germline ends. Germline-derived CDR1 and CDR2 are PRHDT and FYEKMQ (reference sequence).

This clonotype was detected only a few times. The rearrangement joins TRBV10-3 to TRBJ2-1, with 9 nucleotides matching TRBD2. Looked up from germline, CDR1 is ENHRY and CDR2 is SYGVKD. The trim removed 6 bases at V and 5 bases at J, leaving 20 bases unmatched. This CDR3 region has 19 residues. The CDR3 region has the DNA TGTGCCATCAGCGCCAATGGTCCTGTAGGGCGGGAGGGCCACAATGAGCAGTTCTTC. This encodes CAISANGPVGREGHNEQFF.

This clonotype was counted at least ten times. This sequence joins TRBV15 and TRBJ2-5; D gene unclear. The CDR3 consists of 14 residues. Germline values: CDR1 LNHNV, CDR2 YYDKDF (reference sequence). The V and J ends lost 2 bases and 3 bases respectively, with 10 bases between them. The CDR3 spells CATSRQTTKETQYF. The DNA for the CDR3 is TGTGCCACCAGCAGACAAACAACGAAAGAGACCCAGTACTTC.

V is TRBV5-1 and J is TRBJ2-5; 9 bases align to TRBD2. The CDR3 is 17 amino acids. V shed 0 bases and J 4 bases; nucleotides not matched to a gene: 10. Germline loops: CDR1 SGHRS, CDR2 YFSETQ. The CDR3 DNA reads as TGCGCCAGCAGCTTGGGAATAGCGGGAGTAGGAGGAGAGACCCAGTACTTC. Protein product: CASSLGIAGVGGETQYF. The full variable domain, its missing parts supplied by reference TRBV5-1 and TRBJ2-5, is KAGVTQTPRYLIKTRGQQVTLSCSPISGHRSVSWYQQTPGQGLQFLFEYFSETQRNKGNFPGRFSGRQFSNSRSEMNVSTLELGDSALYLCASSLGIAGVGGETQYFGPGTRLLVL.

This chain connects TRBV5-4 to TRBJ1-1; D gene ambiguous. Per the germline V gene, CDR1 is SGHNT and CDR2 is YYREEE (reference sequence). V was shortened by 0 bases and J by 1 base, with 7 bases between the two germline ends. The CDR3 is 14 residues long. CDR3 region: CASSLGTTNTEAFF. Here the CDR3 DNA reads TGTGCCAGCAGCTTGGGGACGACGAACACTGAAGCTTTCTTT.

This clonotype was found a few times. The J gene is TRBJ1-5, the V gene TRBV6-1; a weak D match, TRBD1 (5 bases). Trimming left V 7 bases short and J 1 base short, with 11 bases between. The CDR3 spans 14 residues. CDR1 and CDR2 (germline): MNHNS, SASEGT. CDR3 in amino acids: CASTGEGSNQPQHF. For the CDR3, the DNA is TGTGCCAGCACCGGGGAGGGGAGCAATCAGCCCCAGCATTTT.

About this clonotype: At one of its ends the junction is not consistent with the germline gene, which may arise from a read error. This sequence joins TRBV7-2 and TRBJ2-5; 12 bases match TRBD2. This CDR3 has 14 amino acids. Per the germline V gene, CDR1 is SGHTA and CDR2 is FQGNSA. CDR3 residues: CASSLSLAGGTEYF. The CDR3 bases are TGTGCCAGCAGCTTATCGCTAGCGGGAGGGACCGAGTACTTC.

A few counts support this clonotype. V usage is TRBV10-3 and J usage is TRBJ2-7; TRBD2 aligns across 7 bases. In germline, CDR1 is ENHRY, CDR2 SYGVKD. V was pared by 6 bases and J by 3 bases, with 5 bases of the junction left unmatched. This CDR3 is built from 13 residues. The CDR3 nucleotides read TGTGCCATCAGCCCTTCGGGGGGCTACGAGCAGTACTTC. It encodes CAISPSGGYEQYF.

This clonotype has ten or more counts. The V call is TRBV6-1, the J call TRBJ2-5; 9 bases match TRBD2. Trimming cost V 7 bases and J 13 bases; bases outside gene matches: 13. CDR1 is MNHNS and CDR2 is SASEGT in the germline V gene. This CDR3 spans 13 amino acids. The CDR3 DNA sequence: TGTGCCAGCATCGAGAGTCTAGCGGGAAACCCGTACTTC. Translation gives CASIESLAGNPYF.

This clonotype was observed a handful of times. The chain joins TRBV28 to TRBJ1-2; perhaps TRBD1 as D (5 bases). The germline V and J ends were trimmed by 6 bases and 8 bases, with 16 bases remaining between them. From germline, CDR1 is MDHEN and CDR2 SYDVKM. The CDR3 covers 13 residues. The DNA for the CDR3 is TGTGCCAGCAGCCCCATACGGGGGGTCGGCTACACCTTC. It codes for CASSPIRGVGYTF.

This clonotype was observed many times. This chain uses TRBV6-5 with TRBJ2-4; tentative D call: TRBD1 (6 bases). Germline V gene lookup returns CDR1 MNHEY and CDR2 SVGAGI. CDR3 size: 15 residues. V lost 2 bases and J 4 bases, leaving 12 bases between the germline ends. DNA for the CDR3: TGTGCCAGCAGTTACGGGATAACAGGGAAAAACATTCAGTACTTC. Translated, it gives CASSYGITGKNIQYF.

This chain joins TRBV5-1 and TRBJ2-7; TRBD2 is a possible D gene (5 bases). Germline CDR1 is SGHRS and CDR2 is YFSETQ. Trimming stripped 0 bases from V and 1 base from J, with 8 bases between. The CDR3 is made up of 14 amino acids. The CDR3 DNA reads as TGCGCCAGCAGCTTGGTAGCGCAATCCTACGAGCAGTACTTC. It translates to CASSLVAQSYEQYF.

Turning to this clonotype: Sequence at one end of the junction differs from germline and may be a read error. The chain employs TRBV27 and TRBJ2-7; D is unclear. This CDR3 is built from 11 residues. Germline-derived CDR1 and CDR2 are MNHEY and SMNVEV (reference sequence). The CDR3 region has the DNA TGTGTCAGCAGTTATGGCCTAGAGCAGTACTTC. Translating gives CVSSYGLEQYF.

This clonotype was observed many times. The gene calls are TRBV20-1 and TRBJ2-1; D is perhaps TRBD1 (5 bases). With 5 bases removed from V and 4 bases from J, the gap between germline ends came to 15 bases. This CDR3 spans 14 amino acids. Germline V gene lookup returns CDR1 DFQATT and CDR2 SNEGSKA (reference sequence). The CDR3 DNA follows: TGCAGTGCTCTGGGATTAGCAGGGTACAATGAGCAGTTCTTC. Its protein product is CSALGLAGYNEQFF.

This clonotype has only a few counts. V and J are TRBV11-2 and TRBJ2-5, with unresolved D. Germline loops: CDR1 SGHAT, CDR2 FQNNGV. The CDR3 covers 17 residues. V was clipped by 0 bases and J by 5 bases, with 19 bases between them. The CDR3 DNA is TGTGCCAGCAGCTTAGAGTCTGGATTTTGGCCGACGGAGACCCAGTACTTC. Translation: CASSLESGFWPTETQYF. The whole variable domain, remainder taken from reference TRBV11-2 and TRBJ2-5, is EAGVAQSPRYKIIEKRQSVAFWCNPISGHATLYWYQQILGQGPKLLIQFQNNGVVDDSQLPKDRFSAERLKGVDSTLKIQPAKLEDSAVYLCASSLESGFWPTETQYFGPGTRLLVL.

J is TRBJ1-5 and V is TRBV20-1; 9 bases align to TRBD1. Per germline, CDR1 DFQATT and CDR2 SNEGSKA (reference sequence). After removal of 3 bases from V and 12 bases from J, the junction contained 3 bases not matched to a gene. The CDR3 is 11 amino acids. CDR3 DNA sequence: TGCAGTGCTAGCCGGGACAGGGACCAGCATTTT. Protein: CSASRDRDQHF.

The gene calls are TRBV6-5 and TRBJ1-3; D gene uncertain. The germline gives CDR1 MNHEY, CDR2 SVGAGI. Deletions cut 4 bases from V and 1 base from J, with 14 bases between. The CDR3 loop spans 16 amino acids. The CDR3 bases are TGTGCCAGCAGTTTCGGTGACGTCCGGTCTGGAAACACCATATATTTT. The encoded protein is CASSFGDVRSGNTIYF.

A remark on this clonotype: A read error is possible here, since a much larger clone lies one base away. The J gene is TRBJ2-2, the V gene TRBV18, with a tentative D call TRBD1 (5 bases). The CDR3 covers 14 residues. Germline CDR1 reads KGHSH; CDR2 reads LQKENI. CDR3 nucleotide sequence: TGTGTCAGCTCCAGGGCCACGAACACCGGGGAGCTGTTTTTT. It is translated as CVSSRATNTGELFF.

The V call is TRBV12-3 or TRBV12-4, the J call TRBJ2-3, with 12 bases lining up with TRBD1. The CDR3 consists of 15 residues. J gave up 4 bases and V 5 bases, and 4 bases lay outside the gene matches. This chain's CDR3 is CASSLWDRGPDTQYF. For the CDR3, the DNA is TGTGCCAGCAGTCTCTGGGACAGGGGGCCAGATACGCAGTATTTT.

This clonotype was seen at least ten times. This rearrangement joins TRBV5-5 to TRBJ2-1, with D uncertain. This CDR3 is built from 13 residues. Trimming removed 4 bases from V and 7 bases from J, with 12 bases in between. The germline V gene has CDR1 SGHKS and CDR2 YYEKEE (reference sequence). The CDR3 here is CASSPFRENEQFF. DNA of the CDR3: TGTGCCAGCAGCCCTTTCAGAGAAAATGAGCAGTTCTTC.

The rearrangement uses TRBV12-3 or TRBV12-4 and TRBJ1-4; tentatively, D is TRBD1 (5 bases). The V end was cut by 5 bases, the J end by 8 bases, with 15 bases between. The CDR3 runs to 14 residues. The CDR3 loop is CASSEGTKSEKLFF. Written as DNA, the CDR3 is TGTGCCAGCAGTGAGGGGACGAAATCAGAAAAACTGTTTTTT.

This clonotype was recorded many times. In nucleotides, the CDR3 is TGTGCCAGCAGCTTAGTCTTTTCCAGCGGGAGCTACAATGAGCAGTTCTTC. Protein: CASSLVFSSGSYNEQFF. The gene calls are TRBV11-3 and TRBJ2-1; TRBD2 matches at 8 bases. The V segment lost 1 base and the J segment 3 bases; nucleotides outside the gene matches: 8. The CDR3 consists of 17 residues. Germline lookup yields CDR1 SGHNT and CDR2 YENEEA.

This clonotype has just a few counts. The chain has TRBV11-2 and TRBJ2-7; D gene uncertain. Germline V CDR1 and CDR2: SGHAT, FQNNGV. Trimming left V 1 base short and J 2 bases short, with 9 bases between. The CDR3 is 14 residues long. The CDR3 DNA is TGTGCCAGCAGCTTAGGGCCCCTTACCTACGAGCAGTACTTC. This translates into CASSLGPLTYEQYF. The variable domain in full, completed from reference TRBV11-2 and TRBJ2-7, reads EAGVAQSPRYKIIEKRQSVAFWCNPISGHATLYWYQQILGQGPKLLIQFQNNGVVDDSQLPKDRFSAERLKGVDSTLKIQPAKLEDSAVYLCASSLGPLTYEQYFGPGTRLTVT.

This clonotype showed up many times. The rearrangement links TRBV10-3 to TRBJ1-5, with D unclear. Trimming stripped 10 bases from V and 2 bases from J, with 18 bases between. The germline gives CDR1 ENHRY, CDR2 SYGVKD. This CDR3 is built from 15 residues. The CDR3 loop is CATNSGRTGNQPQHF. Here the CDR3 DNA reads TGTGCCACCAACTCCGGCCGAACGGGCAATCAGCCCCAGCATTTT.